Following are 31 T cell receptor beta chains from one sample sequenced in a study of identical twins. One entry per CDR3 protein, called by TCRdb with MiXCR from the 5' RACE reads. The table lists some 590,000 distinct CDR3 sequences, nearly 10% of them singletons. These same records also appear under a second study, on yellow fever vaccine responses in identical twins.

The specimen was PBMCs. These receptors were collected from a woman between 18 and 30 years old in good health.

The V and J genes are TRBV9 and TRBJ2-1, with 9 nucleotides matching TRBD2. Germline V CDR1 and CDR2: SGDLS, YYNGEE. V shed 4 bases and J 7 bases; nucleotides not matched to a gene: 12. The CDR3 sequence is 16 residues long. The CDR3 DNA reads TGTGCCAGCAGCCCAGGGAATAGCGGGGGTTCGAATGAGCAGTTCTTC. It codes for CASSPGNSGGSNEQFF.

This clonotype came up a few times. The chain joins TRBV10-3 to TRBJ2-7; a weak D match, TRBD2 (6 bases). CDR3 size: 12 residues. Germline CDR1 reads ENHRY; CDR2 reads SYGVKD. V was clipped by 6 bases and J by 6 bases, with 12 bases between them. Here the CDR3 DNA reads TGTGCCATCAGGGACCGGGAGAGCGAGCAGTACTTC. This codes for CAIRDRESEQYF.

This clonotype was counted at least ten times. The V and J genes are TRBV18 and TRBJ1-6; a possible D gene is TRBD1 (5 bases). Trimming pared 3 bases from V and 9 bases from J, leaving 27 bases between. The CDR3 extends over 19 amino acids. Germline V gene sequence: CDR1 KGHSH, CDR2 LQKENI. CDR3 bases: TGTGCCAGCTCACCCCTGGGATGGACATCCTCCCTACGTCCTTCACCCCTCCACTTT. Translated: CASSPLGWTSSLRPSPLHF.

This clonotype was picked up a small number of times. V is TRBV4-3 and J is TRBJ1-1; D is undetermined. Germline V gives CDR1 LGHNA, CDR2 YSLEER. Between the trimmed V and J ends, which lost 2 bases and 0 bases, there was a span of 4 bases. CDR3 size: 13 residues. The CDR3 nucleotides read TGCGCCAGCAGCCAACTAATGAACACTGAAGCTTTCTTT. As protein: CASSQLMNTEAFF.

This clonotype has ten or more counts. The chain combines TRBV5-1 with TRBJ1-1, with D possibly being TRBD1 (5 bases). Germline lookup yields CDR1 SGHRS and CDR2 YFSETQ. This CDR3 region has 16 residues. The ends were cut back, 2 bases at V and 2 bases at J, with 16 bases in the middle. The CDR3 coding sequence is TGCGCCAGCAGCTTTGGGCCGGTGGGGACCAACACTGAAGCTTTCTTT. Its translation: CASSFGPVGTNTEAFF.

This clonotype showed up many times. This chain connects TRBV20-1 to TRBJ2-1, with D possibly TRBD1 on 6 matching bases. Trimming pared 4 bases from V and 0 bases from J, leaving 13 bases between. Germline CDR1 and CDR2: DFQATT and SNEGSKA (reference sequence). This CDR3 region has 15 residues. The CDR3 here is CSAKGDTSSYNEQFF. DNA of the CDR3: TGCAGTGCTAAAGGGGACACCAGCTCCTACAATGAGCAGTTCTTC.

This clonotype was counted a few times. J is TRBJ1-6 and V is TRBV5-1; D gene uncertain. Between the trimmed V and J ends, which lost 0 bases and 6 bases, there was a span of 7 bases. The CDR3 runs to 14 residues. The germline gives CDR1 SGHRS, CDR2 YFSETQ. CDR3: CASSLEAGNSPLHF. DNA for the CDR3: TGCGCCAGCAGCTTGGAAGCGGGTAATTCACCCCTCCACTTT.

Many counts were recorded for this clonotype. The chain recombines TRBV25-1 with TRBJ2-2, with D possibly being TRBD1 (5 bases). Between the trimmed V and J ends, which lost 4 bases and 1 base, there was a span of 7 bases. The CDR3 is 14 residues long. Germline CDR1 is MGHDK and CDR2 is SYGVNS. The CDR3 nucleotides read TGTGCCAGCAGTGTCGGACAGAACACCGGGGAGCTGTTTTTT. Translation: CASSVGQNTGELFF.

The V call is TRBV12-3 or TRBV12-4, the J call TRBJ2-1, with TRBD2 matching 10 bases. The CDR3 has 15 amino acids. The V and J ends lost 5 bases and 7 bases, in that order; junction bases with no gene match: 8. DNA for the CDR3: TGTGCCAGCAGTGGAGCGGGAGGGCTTGGAAATGAGCAGTTCTTC. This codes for CASSGAGGLGNEQFF.

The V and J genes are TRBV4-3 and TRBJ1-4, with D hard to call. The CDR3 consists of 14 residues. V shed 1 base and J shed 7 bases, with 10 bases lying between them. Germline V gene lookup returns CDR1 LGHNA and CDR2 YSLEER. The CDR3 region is CASSQVAVAEKLFF. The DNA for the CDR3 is TGCGCCAGCAGCCAAGTAGCGGTTGCTGAAAAACTGTTTTTT.

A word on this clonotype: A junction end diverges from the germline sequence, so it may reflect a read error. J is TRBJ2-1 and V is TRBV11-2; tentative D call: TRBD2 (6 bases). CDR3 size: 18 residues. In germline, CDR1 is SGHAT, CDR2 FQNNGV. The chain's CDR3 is CASSLIHLAGRKYSEQFF. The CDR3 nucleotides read TGTGCCAGCAGCTTAATTCACCTTGCGGGGCGGAAATACAGTGAGCAGTTCTTC.

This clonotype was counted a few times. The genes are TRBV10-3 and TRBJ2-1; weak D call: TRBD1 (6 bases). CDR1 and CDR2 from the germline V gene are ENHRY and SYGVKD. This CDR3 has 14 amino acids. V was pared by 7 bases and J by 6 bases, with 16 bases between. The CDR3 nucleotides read TGTGCCATCAAATCCTGGACACAGGGCAATGAGCAGTTCTTC. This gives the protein CAIKSWTQGNEQFF.

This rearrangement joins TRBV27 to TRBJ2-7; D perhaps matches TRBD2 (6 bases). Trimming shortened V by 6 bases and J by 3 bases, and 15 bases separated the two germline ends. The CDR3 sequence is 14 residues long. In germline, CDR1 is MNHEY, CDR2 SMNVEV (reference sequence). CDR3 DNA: TGTGCCAGCAGCCTAGGGGTCGGGGGCTACGAGCAGTACTTC. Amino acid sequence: CASSLGVGGYEQYF.

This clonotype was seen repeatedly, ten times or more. The CDR3 is CASSPIDRDQETQYF. The CDR3 coding sequence is TGTGCCAGCAGCCCTATAGACAGAGACCAAGAGACCCAGTACTTC. The chain couples TRBV4-2 to TRBJ2-5; D may be TRBD1 (5 bases). The CDR3 has 15 residues. The germline V gene encodes CDR1 LGHNA and CDR2 YNFKEQ. The ends were cut back, 4 bases at V and 0 bases at J, with 12 bases in the middle.

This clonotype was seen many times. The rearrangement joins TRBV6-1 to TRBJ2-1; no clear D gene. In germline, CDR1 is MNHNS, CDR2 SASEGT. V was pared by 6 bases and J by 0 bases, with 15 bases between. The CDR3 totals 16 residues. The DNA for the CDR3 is TGTGCCAGCAGCCGACGGACCACGAGCTCCTACAATGAGCAGTTCTTC. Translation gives CASSRRTTSSYNEQFF.

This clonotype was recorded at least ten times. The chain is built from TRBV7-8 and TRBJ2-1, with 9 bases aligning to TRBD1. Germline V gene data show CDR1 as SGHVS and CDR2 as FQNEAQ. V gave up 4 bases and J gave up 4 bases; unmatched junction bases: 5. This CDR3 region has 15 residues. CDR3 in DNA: TGTGCCAGCAGCTGGCCGGGACAGGGATACAATGAGCAGTTCTTC. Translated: CASSWPGQGYNEQFF.

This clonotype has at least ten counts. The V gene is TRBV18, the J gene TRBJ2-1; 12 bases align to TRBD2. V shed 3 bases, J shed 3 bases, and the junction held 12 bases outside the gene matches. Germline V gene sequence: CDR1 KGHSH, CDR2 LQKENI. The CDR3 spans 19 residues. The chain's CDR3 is CASSPNRIGLAGSYNEQFF. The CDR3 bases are TGTGCCAGCTCACCCAACCGGATTGGACTAGCGGGGAGCTACAATGAGCAGTTCTTC.

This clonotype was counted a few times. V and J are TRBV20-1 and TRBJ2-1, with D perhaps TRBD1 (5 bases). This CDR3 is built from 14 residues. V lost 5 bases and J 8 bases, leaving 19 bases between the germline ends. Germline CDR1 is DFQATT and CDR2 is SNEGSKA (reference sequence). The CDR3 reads CSAPPRQGRDEQFF. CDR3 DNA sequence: TGCAGTGCTCCACCCCGGCAGGGTAGGGATGAGCAGTTCTTC.

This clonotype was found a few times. Here the CDR3 DNA reads TGTGCCAGCAGCCAGGGGGCCTTAATCCAAGAGACCCAGTACTTC. This codes for CASSQGALIQETQYF. The chain combines TRBV7-9 with TRBJ2-5; 8 bases match TRBD1. Germline trimming cut 5 bases from V and 1 base from J; bases unmatched to any gene: 6. This CDR3 region has 15 residues. Germline CDR1 reads SEHNR; CDR2 reads FQNEAQ (reference sequence).

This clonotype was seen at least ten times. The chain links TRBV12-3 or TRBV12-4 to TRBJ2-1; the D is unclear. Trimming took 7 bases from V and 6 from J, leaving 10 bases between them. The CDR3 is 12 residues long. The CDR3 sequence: CASINPVNEQFF. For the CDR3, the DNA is TGTGCCAGCATCAACCCGGTCAATGAGCAGTTCTTC.

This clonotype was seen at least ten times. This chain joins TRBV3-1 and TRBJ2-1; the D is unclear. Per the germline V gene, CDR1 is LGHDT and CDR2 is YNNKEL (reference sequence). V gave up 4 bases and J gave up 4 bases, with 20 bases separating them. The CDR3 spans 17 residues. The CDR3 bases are TGTGCCAGCAGCCCCCGACAAGCCGGAGTGGAGTACAATGAGCAGTTCTTC. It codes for CASSPRQAGVEYNEQFF.

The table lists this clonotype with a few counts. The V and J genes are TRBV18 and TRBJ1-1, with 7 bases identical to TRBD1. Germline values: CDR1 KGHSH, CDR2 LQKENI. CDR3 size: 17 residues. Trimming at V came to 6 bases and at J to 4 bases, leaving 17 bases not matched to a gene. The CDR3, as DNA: TGTGCCAGCTCTACTAATAAAGGGGGCTCGGACCCCACTGAAGCTTTCTTT. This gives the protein CASSTNKGGSDPTEAFF.

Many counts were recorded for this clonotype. CDR3 loop: CASSTTGGDTEAFF. The CDR3 DNA is TGTGCCAGCAGCACGACAGGGGGGGACACTGAAGCTTTCTTT. The V and J genes are TRBV7-9 and TRBJ1-1; 9 nucleotides match TRBD1. Germline V gene data show CDR1 as SEHNR and CDR2 as FQNEAQ (reference sequence). V was clipped by 5 bases and J by 3 bases; unmatched bases: 4. The CDR3 extends over 14 amino acids.

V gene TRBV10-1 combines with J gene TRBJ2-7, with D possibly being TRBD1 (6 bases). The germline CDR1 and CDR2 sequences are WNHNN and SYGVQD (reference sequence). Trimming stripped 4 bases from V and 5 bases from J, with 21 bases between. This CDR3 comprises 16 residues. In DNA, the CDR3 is TGCGCCAGCAGTGGACCCCCCCAGGGGACCATCGACGAGCAGTACTTC. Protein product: CASSGPPQGTIDEQYF.

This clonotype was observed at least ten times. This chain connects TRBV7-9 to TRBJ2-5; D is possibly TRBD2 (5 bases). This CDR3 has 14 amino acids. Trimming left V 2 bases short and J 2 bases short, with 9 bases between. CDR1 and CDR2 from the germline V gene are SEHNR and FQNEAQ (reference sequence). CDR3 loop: CASSLLASQETQYF. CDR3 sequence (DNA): TGTGCCAGCAGCTTACTAGCCTCTCAAGAGACCCAGTACTTC.

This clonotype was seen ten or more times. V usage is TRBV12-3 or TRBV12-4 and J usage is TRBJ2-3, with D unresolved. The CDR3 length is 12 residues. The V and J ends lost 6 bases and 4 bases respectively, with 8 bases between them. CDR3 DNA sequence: TGTGCCAGCAGCTTGGCCGCAGATACGCAGTATTTT. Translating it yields CASSLAADTQYF.

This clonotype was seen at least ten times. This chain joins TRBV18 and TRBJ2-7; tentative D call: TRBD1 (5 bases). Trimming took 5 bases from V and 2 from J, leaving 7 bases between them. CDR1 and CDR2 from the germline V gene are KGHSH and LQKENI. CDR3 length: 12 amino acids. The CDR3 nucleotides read TGTGCCAGCTCAACAGGAGCCTACGAGCAGTACTTC. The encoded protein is CASSTGAYEQYF.

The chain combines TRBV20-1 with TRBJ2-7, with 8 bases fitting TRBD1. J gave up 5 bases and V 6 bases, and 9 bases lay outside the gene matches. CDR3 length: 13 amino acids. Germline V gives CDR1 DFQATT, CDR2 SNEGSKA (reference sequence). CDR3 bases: TGCAGTGCAGATGGACAGGGCGGCCACGAGCAGTACTTC. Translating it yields CSADGQGGHEQYF.

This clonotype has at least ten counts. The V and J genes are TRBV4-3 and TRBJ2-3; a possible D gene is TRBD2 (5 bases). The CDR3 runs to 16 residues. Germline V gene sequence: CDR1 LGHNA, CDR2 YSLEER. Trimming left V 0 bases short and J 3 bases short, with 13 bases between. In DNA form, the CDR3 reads TGCGCCAGCAGCCAAGAAGGCAGCAGACTAACAGATACGCAGTATTTT. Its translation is CASSQEGSRLTDTQYF.

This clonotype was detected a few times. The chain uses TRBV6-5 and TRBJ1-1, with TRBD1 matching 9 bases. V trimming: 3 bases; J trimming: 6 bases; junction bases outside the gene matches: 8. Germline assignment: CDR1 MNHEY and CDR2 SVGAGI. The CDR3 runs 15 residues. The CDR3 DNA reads TGTGCCAGCAGTTATACAGGGGGCGTTTCTGCTGAAGCTTTCTTT. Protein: CASSYTGGVSAEAFF.

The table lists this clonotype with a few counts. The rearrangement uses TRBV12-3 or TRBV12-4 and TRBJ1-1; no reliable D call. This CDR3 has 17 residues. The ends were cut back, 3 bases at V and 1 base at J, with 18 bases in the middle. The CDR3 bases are TGTGCCAGCAGTTTTAGGGCAGGAGGGTTGGGGAACACTGAAGCTTTCTTT. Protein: CASSFRAGGLGNTEAFF.